In its sample, the clone carrying this TCR beta chain was seen once. Its target is unknown. The CDR3 is 14 amino acids. Trimming left V 3 bases short and J 2 bases short, with 11 bases between. Germline V CDR1 and CDR2: LGHNA, YNFKEQ. Preparing the TCRbeta library involved the use of unique molecular identifiers. TCRdb ran MiXCR on the PCR reads and lists one entry per CDR3 protein. The sample records fewer than 700,000 distinct CDR3 sequences, 10% to 15% being singletons. This sample was taken from a study of T-cell reconstitution after alpha-beta-depleted transplantation in children. Findings and limits, study-wide: At around two months after transplant, the alpha-beta T cells were reportedly derived from several hundred expanded clones that came from non-depleted graft cells.

The clonotype comes from a male patient younger than 18 who had a stem cell transplant for acute myeloid leukemia, so the T cells may come from the graft donor. The material sequenced was PBMCs, mostly from graft donor cells, taken 360 days after TCRalphabeta/CD19-depleted stem cell transplant. The rearrangement joins TRBV4-2 to TRBJ2-7; no reliable D call. CDR3 nucleotides: TGTGCCAGCAGCCATGGGCTTCGTCCCTACGAGCAGTACTTC. Amino acids: CASSHGLRPYEQYF.